The table lists the clone carrying this T cell receptor (beta chain) with many counts. What it binds is not known. The data derive from a study of T cell repertoires in cytomegalovirus infection. Study in general: Public TCR beta signatures indicated both CMV infection and matching HLA type. Points from the study as a whole: The cumulative frequency of public TCR beta families identified carriers of CMV plus the relevant HLA. CMV-specific TCR beta clonotypes restricted by HLA-C were the ones dominating the ex vivo response.

From the reads, TCRdb called clonotypes with MiXCR, one entry per CDR3 protein. The sample lists about 110,000 distinct CDR3 sequences; 10% were seen once. This TCR came from a human donor in good health (CMV status not recorded). Some clones in this sample may be carry-over from other donors' samples. The sample taken for sequencing was PBMCs, sequenced either directly or after in vitro stimulation (not recorded which).

DNA for the CDR3: TGTGCCAGCAGTTACCTGACTAGCGGGAGGGACTCCTACGAGCAGTACTTC. Translated, it gives CASSYLTSGRDSYEQYF. This sequence joins TRBV6-2 or TRBV6-3 and TRBJ2-7, with 14 bases aligning to TRBD2. The length of the CDR3 is 17 residues. Germline loops: CDR1 MNHEY, CDR2 SVGEGT. V gave up 2 bases and J gave up 0 bases; unmatched junction bases: 3.